This TCR beta chain was sequenced in a study of T-cell reconstitution after alpha-beta-depleted transplantation in children. This clonotype was counted only a few times. Unique molecular identifiers were incorporated into the prepared TCRbeta library. One entry per CDR3 protein results from TCRdb running MiXCR on the PCR reads. In the table there are about 360,000 distinct CDR3 sequences, about an eighth of which are singletons. The sequenced sample was PBMCs, obtained from the stem cell graft. The receptor was isolated from a human donor who donated a stem cell graft to a child with Fanconi anemia.

For the CDR3, the DNA is TGTGCCAGCAGCTTCCAGGTTACCCGCTCCTACAATGAGCAGTTCTTC. Protein sequence: CASSFQVTRSYNEQFF. The rearrangement links TRBV9 to TRBJ2-1; no firm D call. Deletions cut 4 bases from V and 0 bases from J, with 14 bases between. In germline, CDR1 is SGDLS, CDR2 YYNGEE. The CDR3 covers 16 residues. Combining the CDR3 with reference TRBV9 and TRBJ2-1 gives the whole variable domain DSGVTQTPKHLITATGQRVTLRCSPRSGDLSVYWYQQSLDQGLQFLIQYYNGEERAKGNILERFSAQQFPDLHSELNLSSLELGDSALYFCASSFQVTRSYNEQFFGPGTRLTVL.